This T cell receptor (beta chain) was observed in a study of CD8+ T cells in alopecia areata. Study as a whole: It was oral tofacitinib, at 5 to 10 mg twice daily, that treated patients received.

cDNA serving as the sequencing template came from extracted, reverse transcribed RNA. The table came from immunoSEQ multiplex PCR; TCRdb's copy has only in-frame clones and leaves some out. The sample contains 150,000 to 250,000 clones, more than 55% of which appear only once. The germline V and J ends were trimmed by 0 bases and 5 bases, with 8 bases remaining between them. The CDR3 length is 12 residues. CDR1 is GTSNPN, CDR2 SVGIG, per germline (reference sequence). As for treatment: oral pan-JAK inhibitor, 5-10 mg twice daily. Here the sequenced sample was CD4+ T cells sorted from blood, taken at week 4, from a patient treated with tofacitinib. The receptor comes from a human donor with alopecia areata. The V and J genes are TRBV30 and TRBJ2-7; no definite D call. CDR3 amino acids: CAWSVLGDEQYF. The CDR3 region has the DNA TGTGCCTGGAGTGTACTTGGGGACGAGCAGTACTTC. Filled out from reference TRBV30 and TRBJ2-7, the complete variable domain reads SQTIHQWPATLVQPVGSPLSLECTVEGTSNPNLYWYRQAAGRGLQLLFYSVGIGQISSEVPQNLSASRPQDRQFILSSKKLLLSDSGFYLCAWSVLGDEQYFGPGTRLTVT.